The entry that follows covers one T cell receptor beta chain sequence. Its specificity is not known. This entry is derived from a study of cytomegalovirus exposure and HLA in healthy donors. Findings of the study overall: In a later analysis, HLA-associated beta chains showed higher expansion and lower generation probabilities than comparable chains. Rarity characterized most TCR sequences, yet some public TCRs appeared in many donors. A missense variant in DCLRE1C was later tied to TCR beta V- and J-gene trimming. Prior analysis indicated that the majority of TCR beta V segments exhibited productivity approximately 90% or approximately 30% of the time.

PCR primers comprised 60 Vbeta and 13 Jbeta primers. Generated by immunoSEQ multiplex PCR, the TCRdb table keeps only in-frame clones and is missing some. The sample holds some 150,000 clones, 70% to 80% seen once. The length of the CDR3 is 13 residues. Trimming cost V 4 bases and J 6 bases, with 13 bases left between them. CDR1 and CDR2 (germline): PRHDT, FYEKMQ (reference sequence). J is TRBJ2-7 and V is TRBV13; a weak D match, TRBD1 (6 bases). The clonotype comes from a young man in good health and CMV-seronegative. The source material was PBMCs. CDR3 in amino acids: CASSSGQSSEQYF. For the CDR3, the DNA is TGTGCCAGCAGCTCCGGACAGTCTTCCGAGCAGTACTTC.